A single sample gave rise to the 4 T cell receptor beta chains below, sequenced in a study of shared clonotypes between healthy human individuals. CD45RO-negative, CCR7-selected cells formed the naive CD8 fraction, which excluded terminally differentiated effector memory CD45RA+ cells. Sequencing used immunoSEQ multiplex PCR; TCRdb keeps in-frame clones, though not all of them. This table has millions of clones, about 95% appearing once. The sample taken for sequencing was naive CD8+ T cells sorted from blood. The source is a man aged 18 to 29 in good health.

This chain uses TRBV29-1 with TRBJ1-2; TRBD1 might be the D (6 bases). The CDR3 runs to 13 residues. V gave up 7 bases and J gave up 0 bases, with 12 bases separating them. CDR1 and CDR2 from the germline V gene are SQVTM and ANQGSEA. In DNA form, the CDR3 reads TGCAGCGCCGAAGGGGGAGCTAACTATGGCTACACCTTC. Encoded protein: CSAEGGANYGYTF.

This chain links TRBV29-1 with TRBJ2-1; 10 positions match TRBD2. Germline trimming cut 2 bases from V and 5 bases from J; bases unmatched to any gene: 12. This CDR3 is 17 amino acids long. Germline V gives CDR1 SQVTM, CDR2 ANQGSEA. CDR3 sequence (DNA): TGCAGCGTTGAACGGCTGCCTAGCGGGAGTGGCAACAATGAGCAGTTCTTC. It translates to CSVERLPSGSGNNEQFF.

Details on this clone: The same CDR3 arises from other DNA sequences in this sample as well. V usage is TRBV2 and J usage is TRBJ1-1; D gene uncertain. The germline CDR1 and CDR2 sequences are SNHLY and FYNNEI. V shed 0 bases and J shed 1 base, with 6 bases lying between them. This CDR3 spans 14 amino acids. The CDR3 loop reads CASSEAAGNTEAFF. CDR3 coding DNA: TGTGCCAGCAGTGAAGCAGCCGGGAACACTGAAGCTTTCTTT. The whole variable domain, remainder taken from reference TRBV2 and TRBJ1-1, is EPEVTQTPSHQVTQMGQEVILRCVPISNHLYFYWYRQILGQKVEFLVSFYNNEISEKSEIFDDQFSVERPDGSNFTLKIRSTKLEDSAMYFCASSEAAGNTEAFFGQGTRLTVV.

V and J are TRBV29-1 and TRBJ1-2; 8 bases fit TRBD1. The CDR3 sequence is 12 residues long. Germline trimming cut 3 bases from V and 8 bases from J; bases unmatched to any gene: 5. Germline CDR1 reads SQVTM; CDR2 reads ANQGSEA. The CDR3: CSVEQGAFGYTF. CDR3 nucleotide sequence: TGCAGCGTTGAGCAGGGGGCGTTCGGCTACACCTTC.